The clone carrying this TCR beta chain was observed many times. The junction had 4 bases not matched to a gene; V was cut back by 0 bases and J by 8 bases. The V gene's germline CDR1 is KGHSH and CDR2 LQKENI. This CDR3 contains 14 residues. In TCRdb, the 5' RACE reads were re-called with MiXCR into one record per CDR3 protein. This sample has around 46,000 distinct CDR3 sequences; under 2% occur once, and the top ten carry around 2%. The sample is drawn from a study of neurological immune-mediated disorders. About the study: The 35 or so multiple sclerosis patients comprised around 31 relapsing-remitting and 3 secondary progressive cases.

Sequencing used PBMCs. The V gene is TRBV18, the J gene TRBJ2-1, with 7 bases identical to TRBD2. This receptor was identified in a woman between 40 and 55 years old with multiple sclerosis. Here the CDR3 DNA reads TGTGCCAGCTCACCACCGGCGGGGGTAGATGAGCAGTTCTTC. This encodes CASSPPAGVDEQFF.